Below, 27 T cell receptor beta chains from the same sample are listed, as sequenced in a study of T cells in Graves' hyperthyroidism and ophthalmopathy. There were TCR beta CDR3 regions amplified from RNA transcripts. The HTBI set primed first-round TCR CDR3 RT-PCR. Each CDR3 protein is one row after TCRdb ran MiXCR on the multiplex PCR reads. The sample holds 550,000 to 600,000 distinct CDR3 sequences; around 45% are singletons and the top ten take under 20%. The specimen sequenced was peripheral blood or thyroid tissue (not recorded which). Receptor source: an adult woman with Graves' disease, either hyperthyroidism or ophthalmopathy (not recorded which).

This clonotype was recorded many times. The chain recombines TRBV12-3 or TRBV12-4 with TRBJ1-3; perhaps TRBD1 as D (5 bases). Trimming took 6 bases from V and 0 from J, leaving 15 bases between them. The length of the CDR3 is 16 residues. The CDR3 nucleotides read TGTGCCAGCAGCTGGCAGGGACCGAACTCTGGAAACACCATATATTTT. Translation: CASSWQGPNSGNTIYF.

The rearrangement uses TRBV4-2 and TRBJ1-2, with 9 bases that match TRBD1. V was pared by 3 bases and J by 8 bases, with 7 bases of the junction left unmatched. Germline V gene lookup returns CDR1 LGHNA and CDR2 YNFKEQ. This CDR3 region has 14 residues. CDR3 bases: TGTGCCAGCAGCCACCTCGGACAGGGGAAAGGCTACACCTTC. Its translation is CASSHLGQGKGYTF.

This chain connects TRBV24-1 to TRBJ2-5, with TRBD2 as a possible D gene (6 bases). V was pared by 2 bases and J by 5 bases, with 17 bases between. The CDR3 is 16 amino acids. Germline V lookup: CDR1 KGHDR, CDR2 SFDVKD. In nucleotides, the CDR3 is TGTGCCACCAGTGATTCCAGAGGGAGCGGGTGGGAGACCCAGTACTTC. Amino acid sequence: CATSDSRGSGWETQYF.

In its sample, this clonotype was seen many times. V is TRBV5-4 and J is TRBJ2-7; TRBD2 is a possible D gene (5 bases). The CDR3 has 14 amino acids. Germline lookup yields CDR1 SGHNT and CDR2 YYREEE (reference sequence). The germline V and J ends were trimmed by 0 bases and 9 bases, with 16 bases remaining between them. The DNA of the CDR3 is TGTGCCAGCAGCTTGGGCGAGCGGCGGTCCGGGCAGTACTTC. Its translation is CASSLGERRSGQYF.

In this sample, this clonotype turned up many times. V is TRBV7-9 and J is TRBJ1-4; no firm D call. CDR1 is SEHNR and CDR2 is FQNEAQ in the germline V gene (reference sequence). The CDR3 is made up of 14 amino acids. V lost 5 bases to trimming and J lost 8 bases, with 15 bases between them. The CDR3 region is CASSLGRVEEKLFF. CDR3 in DNA: TGTGCCAGCAGCCTTGGGAGGGTTGAGGAAAAACTGTTTTTT.

There are a few counts of this clonotype. The gene calls are TRBV28 and TRBJ1-5, with TRBD1 matching over 8 bases. CDR1 is MDHEN and CDR2 is SYDVKM in the germline V gene. CDR3 size: 14 residues. V shed 6 bases and J 3 bases; nucleotides not matched to a gene: 4. CDR3 loop: CASRQGVDNQPQHF. In DNA, the CDR3 is TGTGCCAGCAGACAGGGGGTGGACAATCAGCCCCAGCATTTT. The entire variable domain, with the rest obtained from reference TRBV28 and TRBJ1-5, is as follows: DVKVTQSSRYLVKRTGEKVFLECVQDMDHENMFWYRQDPGLGLRLIYFSYDVKMKEKGDIPEGYSVSREKKERFSLILESASTNQTSMYLCASRQGVDNQPQHFGDGTRLSIL.

This clonotype was seen a single time. V and J are TRBV7-9 and TRBJ2-7; D is uncertain. V was trimmed by 5 bases and J by 2 bases, leaving 13 bases between them. The CDR3 is made up of 14 amino acids. CDR1 SEHNR and CDR2 FQNEAQ come from the germline V gene (reference sequence). CDR3 protein: CASSVGVSAYEQYF. The CDR3 bases are TGTGCCAGCAGCGTAGGCGTGTCGGCCTACGAGCAGTACTTC. Together with reference TRBV7-9 and TRBJ2-7, the CDR3 gives the full variable domain: DTGVSQNPRHKITKRGQNVTFRCDPISEHNRLYWYRQTLGQGPEFLTYFQNEAQLEKSRLLSDRFSAERPKGSFSTLEIQRTEQGDSAMYLCASSVGVSAYEQYFGPGTRLTVT.

This clonotype has more than one count but fewer than ten. The gene calls are TRBV27 and TRBJ1-1; no reliable D call. The ends were cut back, 7 bases at V and 4 bases at J, with 10 bases in the middle. The CDR3 is made up of 12 amino acids. The V gene's germline CDR1 is MNHEY and CDR2 SMNVEV (reference sequence). CDR3 residues: CASKSGSTEAFF. The CDR3 DNA follows: TGTGCCAGCAAGTCAGGTAGCACTGAAGCTTTCTTT.

This chain links TRBV7-3 with TRBJ2-2; no reliable D call. The CDR3 has 14 residues. Germline V gene sequence: CDR1 SGHTA, CDR2 FQGTGA. Trimming shortened V by 1 base and J by 9 bases, and 12 bases separated the two germline ends. The CDR3 DNA sequence: TGTGCCAGCAGCTTAAGTCCTGGGGTACGGGAGCTGTTTTTT. Its translation: CASSLSPGVRELFF.

V and J are TRBV2 and TRBJ1-6; no clear D. Per germline, CDR1 SNHLY and CDR2 FYNNEI. CDR3 length: 11 residues. Deletions cut 4 bases from V and 9 bases from J, with 4 bases between. The chain's CDR3 is CASSVFSPLHF. CDR3 DNA: TGTGCCAGCAGTGTCTTTTCACCCCTCCACTTT.

The chain uses TRBV6-5 and TRBJ1-1; tentative D call: TRBD1 (5 bases). V dropped 7 bases and J dropped 3 bases, with 15 bases sitting between them. CDR3 length equals 14 residues. Germline V gene sequence: CDR1 MNHEY, CDR2 SVGAGI. The CDR3 coding sequence is TGTGCCAGCAAATCTCGGGGGGGTTACACTGAAGCTTTCTTT. Protein sequence: CASKSRGGYTEAFF.

This chain links TRBV29-1 with TRBJ2-1, with D hard to call. V was cut by 7 bases and J by 1 base, with 20 bases left in between. CDR3 size: 16 residues. From germline, CDR1 is SQVTM and CDR2 ANQGSEA. CDR3 DNA: TGCAGCGCCCGGGCCCGGCGAGCTGGATCCTACAATGAGCAGTTCTTC. This translates into CSARARRAGSYNEQFF.

This clonotype showed up just a few times. The chain is built from TRBV2 and TRBJ2-7; no clear D. Germline values: CDR1 SNHLY, CDR2 FYNNEI. V gave up 11 bases and J gave up 0 bases, with 14 bases separating them. The CDR3 has 13 residues. DNA of the CDR3: TGTGCCGGAAACGAAGTTAGCTCCTACGAGCAGTACTTC. The encoded protein is CAGNEVSSYEQYF.

The chain recombines TRBV9 with TRBJ2-1; no firm D call. Germline CDR1 and CDR2: SGDLS and YYNGEE. This CDR3 is built from 15 residues. V lost 0 bases to trimming and J lost 4 bases, with 11 bases between them. CDR3 amino acids: CASSVVLGPYNEQFF. CDR3 in DNA: TGTGCCAGCAGCGTAGTGCTCGGCCCTTACAATGAGCAGTTCTTC.

The rearrangement joins TRBV7-9 to TRBJ2-5; D perhaps matches TRBD1 (5 bases). Germline V lookup: CDR1 SEHNR, CDR2 FQNEAQ (reference sequence). V was cut by 4 bases and J by 4 bases, with 25 bases left in between. This CDR3 has 18 amino acids. CDR3 nucleotide sequence: TGTGCCAGCAGCTCCCCTTTGACTCAGGGTCTAAAGGGAGAGACCCAGTACTTC. Its translation: CASSSPLTQGLKGETQYF.

This clonotype was seen ten or more times. The chain has TRBV9 and TRBJ1-1, with a weak D call TRBD1 (5 bases). V was clipped by 2 bases and J by 5 bases, with 13 bases between them. Germline lookup yields CDR1 SGDLS and CDR2 YYNGEE. The CDR3 is 14 residues long. CDR3 amino acids: CASSVQGQLTEAFF. The CDR3 nucleotides read TGTGCCAGCAGCGTCCAGGGTCAGTTGACTGAAGCTTTCTTT.

The rearrangement uses TRBV7-2 and TRBJ2-5; 9 bases match TRBD1. Germline-derived CDR1 and CDR2 are SGHTA and FQGNSA. Trimming took 5 bases from V and 5 from J; bases not matched to a gene: 6. This CDR3 is built from 14 residues. The CDR3 sequence is CASSGGQGRETQYF. The CDR3 DNA is TGTGCCAGCAGCGGAGGACAGGGGAGGGAGACCCAGTACTTC.

Many counts were recorded for this clonotype. CDR3 protein: CASSLEGTAPQQYF. The CDR3 DNA reads TGCGCCAGCAGCTTGGAGGGGACAGCGCCCCAGCAGTACTTC. This rearrangement joins TRBV5-1 to TRBJ2-7; 7 positions agree with TRBD1. CDR1 SGHRS and CDR2 YFSETQ come from the germline V gene. CDR3 length: 14 residues. V shed 0 bases and J 8 bases; nucleotides not matched to a gene: 8. The whole variable domain, remainder taken from reference TRBV5-1 and TRBJ2-7, is KAGVTQTPRYLIKTRGQQVTLSCSPISGHRSVSWYQQTPGQGLQFLFEYFSETQRNKGNFPGRFSGRQFSNSRSEMNVSTLELGDSALYLCASSLEGTAPQQYFGPGTRLTVT.

This clonotype came up a few times. The rearrangement joins TRBV30 to TRBJ2-7; 12 positions agree with TRBD1. The germline V gene has CDR1 GTSNPN and CDR2 SVGIG (reference sequence). J was trimmed by 5 bases and V by 5 bases; bases with no gene match: 7. The CDR3 consists of 14 residues. The CDR3 here is CAWDVGTGGNEQYF. The CDR3, as DNA: TGTGCCTGGGATGTAGGGACAGGGGGCAACGAGCAGTACTTC.

The V and J genes are TRBV7-9 and TRBJ1-1, with unresolved D. This CDR3 comprises 15 residues. Germline V lookup: CDR1 SEHNR, CDR2 FQNEAQ (reference sequence). The V end lost 9 bases, the J end lost 0 bases, and 17 bases lay between the germline ends. CDR3 DNA sequence: TGTGCCAGTGGCTGGACCTCGACGGTGAACACTGAAGCTTTCTTT. The encoded protein is CASGWTSTVNTEAFF.

This clonotype was seen at least ten times. The V gene is TRBV12-3 or TRBV12-4, the J gene TRBJ1-2; TRBD1 is a possible D gene (5 bases). The CDR3 has 14 amino acids. Trimming removed 2 bases from V and 4 bases from J, with 11 bases in between. The CDR3 region is CASSLKGISYGYTF. For the CDR3, the DNA is TGTGCCAGCAGTTTAAAGGGGATCTCCTATGGCTACACCTTC.

In this sample, this clonotype turned up many times. The chain employs TRBV5-1 and TRBJ1-6; D is ambiguous. The CDR3 has 14 amino acids. The V gene lost 0 bases and the J gene lost 7 bases, with 8 bases spanning the gap. Germline CDR1 SGHRS, CDR2 YFSETQ. CDR3 DNA: TGCGCCAGCAGCTTGGGGCAGGCGAATTCACCCCTCCACTTT. Residues: CASSLGQANSPLHF.

This clonotype was found once. The chain carries TRBV29-1 and TRBJ2-5; 7 bases align to TRBD2. There are 13 residues in the CDR3. V was pared by 0 bases and J by 4 bases, with 2 bases of the junction left unmatched. Germline CDR1 reads SQVTM; CDR2 reads ANQGSEA. This CDR3 reads CSVEERESETQYF. In DNA form, the CDR3 reads TGCAGCGTTGAAGAGCGGGAGTCAGAGACCCAGTACTTC.

The rearrangement uses TRBV10-3 and TRBJ2-7, with 7 nucleotides matching TRBD1. CDR1 is ENHRY and CDR2 is SYGVKD in the germline V gene. The length of the CDR3 is 16 residues. The V and J ends lost 5 bases and 5 bases, in that order; junction bases with no gene match: 15. This CDR3 is CAISTQGDREFNEQYF. CDR3 coding DNA: TGTGCCATCAGTACTCAGGGGGACAGAGAATTCAACGAGCAGTACTTC.

This clonotype was recorded at least ten times. This sequence joins TRBV19 and TRBJ2-2; 8 positions agree with TRBD2. The CDR3 length is 16 residues. Germline V gives CDR1 LNHDA, CDR2 SQIVND (reference sequence). J gave up 3 bases and V 4 bases, and 7 bases lay outside the gene matches. CDR3 sequence reads: CASSTHSGTDTGELFF. Written as DNA, the CDR3 is TGTGCCAGTAGTACCCATAGCGGGACGGACACCGGGGAGCTGTTTTTT.

This clonotype was seen repeatedly, ten times or more. The chain carries TRBV11-2 and TRBJ2-7; D is ambiguous. The CDR3 is 15 amino acids. V dropped 5 bases and J dropped 1 base, with 15 bases sitting between them. The germline V gene encodes CDR1 SGHAT and CDR2 FQNNGV. The CDR3 spells CASSLSTPYSYEQYF. The CDR3 bases are TGTGCCAGCAGCCTCTCTACTCCGTATTCCTACGAGCAGTACTTC.

This clonotype showed up many times. The chain carries TRBV6-6 and TRBJ1-4, with 9 bases matching TRBD1. The V gene's germline CDR1 is MNHNY and CDR2 SVGAGI (reference sequence). The CDR3 has 15 residues. With 5 bases clipped from V and 3 bases from J, the junction kept 4 bases outside the gene matches. CDR3 bases: TGTGCCAGCAGTGACCGGGACAGGGCTAATGAAAAACTGTTTTTT. It translates to CASSDRDRANEKLFF.